The rows below give T cell receptor beta chains drawn from one sample of a study of T cells in Graves' hyperthyroidism and ophthalmopathy. Via MiXCR, TCRdb re-called the multiplex PCR reads, giving one row per CDR3 protein. The table lists about 250,000 distinct CDR3 sequences, over 20% of them singletons. Source material: blood. The receptors derive from a woman in her thirties or forties with Graves' ophthalmopathy. Both conserved end residues are trimmed from each CDR3.

TRBJ1-2 | TRBV27 | ATRQGHYGYT
TRBJ2-7 | TRBV27 | ASSLSVTRDRAYEQY
TRBJ1-2 | TRBV7-8 | ASSEISGYYGYT
TRBJ2-7 | TRBV24-1 | ATSDPRTGSHEQY
TRBJ2-5 | TRBV20-1 | SARDVRDLGETQY
TRBJ2-7 | TRBV29-1 | SVGPRTGASYEQY
TRBJ2-7 | TRBV7-6 | ANSLNRGYEQY
TRBJ2-1 | TRBV28 | ASSFGTDYNEQF
TRBJ2-5 | TRBV6-1 | ASRRDRGSQETQY
TRBJ1-2 | TRBV28 | ASRRDSHNYGYT
TRBJ2-5 | TRBV29-1 | SVWKTGGETQY
TRBJ1-1 | TRBV6-5 | ASSHRGVAF
TRBJ2-7 | TRBV28 | ASSLGGLGYEQY
TRBJ2-7 | TRBV28 | ASSFNVEQY
TRBJ1-5 | TRBV19 | ASSIRRTGSNQPQH
TRBJ2-2 | TRBV19 | ASSIIGGASTGELF
TRBJ2-7 | TRBV27 | ASISGNEQY
TRBJ2-5 | TRBV7-6 | ASSLAVLAGQETQY
TRBJ2-7 | TRBV6-1 | ASKFDGRTYEQY
TRBJ2-2 | TRBV14 | ASSRRQARVPLDGELF